This record concerns one T cell receptor beta chain sequence. This entry comes from a study of T cell responses to AZD1222 COVID-19 vaccine. Trimming shortened V by 5 bases and J by 7 bases, and 12 bases separated the two germline ends. The CDR3 consists of 14 residues. From germline, CDR1 is LNHDA and CDR2 SQIVND (reference sequence). Profiling relied on immunoSEQ multiplex PCR, and the TCRdb table lists in-frame clones only, not all of them. The data contain 110,000 to 150,000 clones, less than 95% of them seen just once; the ten biggest clones take up around 3.6%. The sequence was collected from an adult in good health. This material consisted of peripheral blood, taken on day 0 of AZD1222 vaccination. The chain has TRBV19 and TRBJ1-6; D gene ambiguous. CDR3 residues: CASSPGGGNSPLHF. The CDR3 DNA is TGTGCCAGTAGTCCAGGCGGAGGGAATTCACCCCTCCACTTT.